This TCR beta chain was obtained from a study of blood T cell repertoires in COVID-19. Assay used: immunoSEQ multiplex PCR; TCRdb lists only in-frame clones, some missing. Among 150,000 to 200,000 clones listed, roughly 80% were seen once. Germline V CDR1 and CDR2: MGHRA, YSYEKL. V was clipped by 6 bases and J by 3 bases, with 12 bases between them. The CDR3 is made up of 13 amino acids. This sequence originates from a woman aged 50 to 60 who had recovered from COVID-19. The sequenced sample consisted of PBMCs or T cells enriched from blood (not recorded which). The chain has TRBV4-1 and TRBJ2-7; D is possibly TRBD1 (6 bases). CDR3 loop: CASRSQGDYEQYF. The CDR3, as DNA: TGCGCCAGCAGATCACAGGGAGACTACGAGCAGTACTTC.